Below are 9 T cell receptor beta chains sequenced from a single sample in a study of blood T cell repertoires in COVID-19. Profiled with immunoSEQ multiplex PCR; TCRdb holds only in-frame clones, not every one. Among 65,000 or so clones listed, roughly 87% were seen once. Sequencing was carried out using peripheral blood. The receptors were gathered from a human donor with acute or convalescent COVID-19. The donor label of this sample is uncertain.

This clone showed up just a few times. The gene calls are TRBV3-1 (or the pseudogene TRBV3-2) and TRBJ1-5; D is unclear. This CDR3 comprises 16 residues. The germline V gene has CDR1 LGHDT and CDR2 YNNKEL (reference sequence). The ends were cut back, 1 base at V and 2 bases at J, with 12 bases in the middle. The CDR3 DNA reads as TGTGCCAGCAGCCAAGGCGGCGCCGATGGCAATCAGCCCCAGCATTTT. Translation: CASSQGGADGNQPQHF.

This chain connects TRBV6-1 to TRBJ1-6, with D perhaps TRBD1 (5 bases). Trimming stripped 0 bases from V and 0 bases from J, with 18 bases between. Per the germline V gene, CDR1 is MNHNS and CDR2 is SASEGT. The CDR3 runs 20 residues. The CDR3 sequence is CASSEALRKTVSSYNSPLHF. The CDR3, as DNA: TGTGCCAGCAGTGAAGCGCTTCGCAAGACAGTGAGCTCCTATAATTCACCCCTCCACTTT.

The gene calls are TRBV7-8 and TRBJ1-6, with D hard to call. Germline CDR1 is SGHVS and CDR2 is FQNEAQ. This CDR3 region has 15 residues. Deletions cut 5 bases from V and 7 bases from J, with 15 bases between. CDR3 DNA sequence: TGTGCCAGCAGCGAACCCCGCGGGAGGAATTCACCCCTCCACTTT. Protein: CASSEPRGRNSPLHF.

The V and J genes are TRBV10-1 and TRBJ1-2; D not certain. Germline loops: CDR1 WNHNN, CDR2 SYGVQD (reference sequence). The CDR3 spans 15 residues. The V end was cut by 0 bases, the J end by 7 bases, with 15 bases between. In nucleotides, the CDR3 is TGCGCCAGCAGTGAGTCGGGGAGAGACCTTCGTGGCTACACCTTC. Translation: CASSESGRDLRGYTF.

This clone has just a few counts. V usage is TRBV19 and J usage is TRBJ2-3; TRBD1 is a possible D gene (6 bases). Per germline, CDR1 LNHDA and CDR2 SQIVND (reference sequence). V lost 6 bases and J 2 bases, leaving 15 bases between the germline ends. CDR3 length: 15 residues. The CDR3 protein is CASSRAGTFTDTQYF. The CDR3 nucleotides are TGTGCCAGTAGCCGCGCCGGGACATTCACAGATACGCAGTATTTT.

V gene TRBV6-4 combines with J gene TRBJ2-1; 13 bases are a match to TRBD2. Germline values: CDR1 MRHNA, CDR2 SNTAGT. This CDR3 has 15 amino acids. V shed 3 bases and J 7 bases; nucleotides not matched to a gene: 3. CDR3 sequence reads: CASSEGTSGENEQFF. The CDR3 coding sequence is TGTGCCAGCAGTGAAGGGACTAGCGGGGAAAATGAGCAGTTCTTC.

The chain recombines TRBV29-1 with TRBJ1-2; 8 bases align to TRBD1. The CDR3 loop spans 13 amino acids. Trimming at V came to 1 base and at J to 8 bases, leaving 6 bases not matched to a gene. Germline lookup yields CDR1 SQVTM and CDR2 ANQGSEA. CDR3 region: CSVEVGTGRGYTF. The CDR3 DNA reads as TGCAGCGTTGAAGTAGGGACAGGTCGCGGCTACACCTTC.

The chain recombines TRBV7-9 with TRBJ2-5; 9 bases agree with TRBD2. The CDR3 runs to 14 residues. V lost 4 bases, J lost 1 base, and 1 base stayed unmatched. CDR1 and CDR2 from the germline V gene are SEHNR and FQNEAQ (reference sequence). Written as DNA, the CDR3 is TGTGCCAGCAGCTGGACTAGCGTCCAAGAGACCCAGTACTTC. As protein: CASSWTSVQETQYF.

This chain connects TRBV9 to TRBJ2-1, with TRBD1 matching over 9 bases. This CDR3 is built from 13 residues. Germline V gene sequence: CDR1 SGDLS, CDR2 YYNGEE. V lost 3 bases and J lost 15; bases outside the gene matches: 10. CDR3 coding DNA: TGTGCCAGCAGCGAACAACCCGGGACAGGGCCGTTCTTC. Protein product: CASSEQPGTGPFF.